Sequencing of this T cell receptor beta chain was carried out in a study of T cell repertoires in aging, cancer and after chemotherapy. The wider study: The whole study produced a dataset of some 9 million TCR reads.

Amplification of TCR beta used genomic DNA extracted from peripheral blood. The CDR3 has 15 residues. Unmatched junction bases numbered 8, after V lost 5 bases and J lost 0 bases. Germline V gene data show CDR1 as GTSNPN and CDR2 as SVGIG (reference sequence). Multiplex touch-down PCR with TRB-A/B primers amplified rearranged V-D-J TRB sequences. TCRdb reprocessed the multiplex PCR reads via MiXCR and lists one record per CDR3 protein. This sample has over 2,500 distinct CDR3 sequences, with about 35% found just once. Broader study findings: Across the chemotherapy interval, each cancer cohort showed higher median generation probability, suggesting thymic rebound. Loss of evenness, beyond lost richness, contributed to age-related TCR diversity decline in cancer patients. Compared with age-matched healthy donors, untreated hematological or solid cancer patients showed higher blood TCR clonality.

Comment on this clonotype: Its antigen is as yet unknown.

The sequence was obtained from a human donor in good health. The rearrangement uses TRBV30 and TRBJ1-2; 8 nucleotides match TRBD1. Sequencing used blood. Here the CDR3 reads CAWGRTGIANYGYTF. For the CDR3, the DNA is TGTGCCTGGGGTAGGACAGGGATCGCTAACTATGGCTACACCTTC.